The 3 T cell receptor beta chains reported below all come from one sample, sequenced in a study of blood T cell repertoires in COVID-19. Measured with immunoSEQ multiplex PCR; TCRdb has only the in-frame clones, and not every one. The sample carries about 54,000 clones, 90% recorded once. Sequences were obtained from peripheral blood. These receptors all come from a woman between 35 and 50 years old with active COVID-19.

This clone was seen just once. The chain combines TRBV6-5 with TRBJ1-2, with TRBD1 matching 7 bases. The CDR3 has 14 residues. Germline CDR1 and CDR2: MNHEY and SVGAGI. V dropped 8 bases and J dropped 5; count of bases not matched to a gene: 11. CDR3 DNA sequence: TGTGCCAGCTCATCCAGGGGGTCAATATATGGCTACACCTTC. This codes for CASSSRGSIYGYTF.

A remark on this clone: One junction end does not reproduce the germline sequence, and a read error may be involved. The chain employs TRBV7-2 and TRBJ2-3, with D maybe TRBD2 (7 bases). CDR1 and CDR2 (germline): SGHTA, FQGNSA. CDR3 size: 12 residues. The DNA for the CDR3 is TGTGCCAGCAGCTTAGCGGCGGGGGCCCCCTCCTTT. It yields the protein CASSLAAGAPSF.

J is TRBJ1-2 and V is TRBV27; possibly TRBD1 for D (5 bases). Trimming took off 3 bases at V and 6 bases at J, with 8 bases between the two ends. The CDR3 totals 12 residues. Germline V gives CDR1 MNHEY, CDR2 SMNVEV (reference sequence). Here the CDR3 DNA reads TGTGCCAGCAGTTTTACGGGGGATGGCTACACCTTC. This translates into CASSFTGDGYTF.